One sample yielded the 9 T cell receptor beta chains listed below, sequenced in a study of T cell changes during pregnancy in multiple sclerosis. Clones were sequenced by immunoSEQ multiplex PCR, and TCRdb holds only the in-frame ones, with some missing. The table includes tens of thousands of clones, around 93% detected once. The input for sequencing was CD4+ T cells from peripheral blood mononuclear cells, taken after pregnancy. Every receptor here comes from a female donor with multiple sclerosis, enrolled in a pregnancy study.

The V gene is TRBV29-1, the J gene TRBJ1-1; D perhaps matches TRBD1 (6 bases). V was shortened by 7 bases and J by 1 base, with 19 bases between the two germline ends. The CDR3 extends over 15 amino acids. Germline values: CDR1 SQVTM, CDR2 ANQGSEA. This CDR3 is CSGRGGGGWNTEAFF. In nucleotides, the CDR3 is TGCAGCGGTAGGGGAGGGGGGGGATGGAACACTGAAGCTTTCTTT. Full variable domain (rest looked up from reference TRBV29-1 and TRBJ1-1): SAVISQKPSRDICQRGTSLTIQCQVDSQVTMMFWYRQQPGQSLTLIATANQGSEATYESGFVIDKFPISRPNLTFSTLTVSNMSPEDSSIYLCSGRGGGGWNTEAFFGQGTRLTVV.

DNA of the CDR3: TGTGCCAGCTCATCCAGGGTTACTAGCACAGATACGCAGTATTTT. It specifies CASSSRVTSTDTQYF. The chain joins TRBV18 to TRBJ2-3, with TRBD1 as a possible D gene (5 bases). The CDR3 sequence is 15 residues long. In germline, CDR1 is KGHSH, CDR2 LQKENI. The V and J ends lost 5 bases and 0 bases respectively, with 12 bases between them. Supplemented by reference TRBV18 and TRBJ2-3, the full variable domain reads NAGVMQNPRHLVRRRGQEARLRCSPMKGHSHVYWYRQLPEEGLKFMVYLQKENIIDESGMPKERFSAEFPKEGPSILRIQQVVRGDSAAYFCASSSRVTSTDTQYFGPGTRLTVL.

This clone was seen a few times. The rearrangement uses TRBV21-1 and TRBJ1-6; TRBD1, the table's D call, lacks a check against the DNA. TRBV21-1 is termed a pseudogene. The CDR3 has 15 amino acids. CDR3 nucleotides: TGTGCCAGCAGCGAGGGGGGACAGGGAGATTCACCCCTCCACTTT. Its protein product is CASSEGGQGDSPLHF.

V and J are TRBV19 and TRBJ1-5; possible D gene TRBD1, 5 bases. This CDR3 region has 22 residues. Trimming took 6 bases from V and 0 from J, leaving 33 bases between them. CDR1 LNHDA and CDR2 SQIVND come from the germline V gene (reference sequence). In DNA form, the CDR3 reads TGTGCCAGTAGGCAAACTTTCTACGGCAAGGGGTCCTCCTACTCTAGCAATCAGCCCCAGCATTTT. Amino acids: CASRQTFYGKGSSYSSNQPQHF. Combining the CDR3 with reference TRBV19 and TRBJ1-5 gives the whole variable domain DGGITQSPKYLFRKEGQNVTLSCEQNLNHDAMYWYRQDPGQGLRLIYYSQIVNDFQKGDIAEGYSVSREKKESFPLTVTSAQKNPTAFYLCASRQTFYGKGSSYSSNQPQHFGDGTRLSIL.

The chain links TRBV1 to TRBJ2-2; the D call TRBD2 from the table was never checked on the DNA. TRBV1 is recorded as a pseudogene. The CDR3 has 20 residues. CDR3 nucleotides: TGCACCAGCAGCCAAGATTGTCGTGGTAGCGGGGGCCAGAACACCGGGGAGCTGTTTTTT. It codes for CTSSQDCRGSGGQNTGELFF.

The DNA of the CDR3 is TGTGCCAGCAGCGCCGGGGGTTTTACAGATACGCAGTATTTT. Translation gives CASSAGGFTDTQYF. The V and J genes are TRBV9 and TRBJ2-3, with D maybe TRBD2 (6 bases). The V gene's germline CDR1 is SGDLS and CDR2 YYNGEE. CDR3 length: 14 amino acids. The V end lost 3 bases, the J end lost 3 bases, and 11 bases lay between the germline ends.

The CDR3 region has the DNA TGTGCCAGCAGCTGGGGGGGCACAGATACGCAGTATTTT. Amino acid sequence: CASSWGGTDTQYF. V usage is TRBV5-4 and J usage is TRBJ2-3, with a tentative D call TRBD2 (6 bases). Germline V gene sequence: CDR1 SGHNT, CDR2 YYREEE (reference sequence). V was cut by 3 bases and J by 1 base, with 6 bases left in between. CDR3 length: 13 residues.

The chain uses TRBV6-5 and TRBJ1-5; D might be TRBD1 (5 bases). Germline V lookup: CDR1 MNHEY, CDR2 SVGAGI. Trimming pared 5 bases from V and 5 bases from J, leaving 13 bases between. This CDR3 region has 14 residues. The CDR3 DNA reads TGTGCCAGCAGTGGGGGGTGGGGCCATCAGCCCCAGCATTTT. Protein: CASSGGWGHQPQHF.

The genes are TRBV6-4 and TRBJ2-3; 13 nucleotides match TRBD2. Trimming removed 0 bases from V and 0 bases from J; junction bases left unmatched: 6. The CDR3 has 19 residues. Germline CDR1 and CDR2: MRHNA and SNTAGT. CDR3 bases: TGTGCCAGCAGTGACTCAGCGACTAGCGGGGGGTCAAGCACAGATACGCAGTATTTT. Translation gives CASSDSATSGGSSTDTQYF.